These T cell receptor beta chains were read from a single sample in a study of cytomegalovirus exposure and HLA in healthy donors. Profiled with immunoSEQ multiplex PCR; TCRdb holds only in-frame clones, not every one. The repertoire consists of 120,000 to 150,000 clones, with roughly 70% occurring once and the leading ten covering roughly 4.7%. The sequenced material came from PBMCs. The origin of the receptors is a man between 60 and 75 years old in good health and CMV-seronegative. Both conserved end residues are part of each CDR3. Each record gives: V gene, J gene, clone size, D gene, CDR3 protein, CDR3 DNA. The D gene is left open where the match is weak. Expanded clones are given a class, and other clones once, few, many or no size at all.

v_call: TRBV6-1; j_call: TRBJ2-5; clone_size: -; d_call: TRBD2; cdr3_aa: CASSAGLAGLGETQYF; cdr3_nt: TGTGCCAGCAGTGCCGGACTAGCGGGATTGGGGGAGACCCAGTACTTC
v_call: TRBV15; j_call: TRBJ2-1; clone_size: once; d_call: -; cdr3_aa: CATEGTRSYNEQFF; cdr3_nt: TGTGCCACCGAAGGGACACGCTCCTACAATGAGCAGTTCTTC
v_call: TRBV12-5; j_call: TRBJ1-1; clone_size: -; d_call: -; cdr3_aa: CASGSTQTENTEAFF; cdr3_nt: TGTGCTAGTGGTTCAACACAGACAGAGAACACTGAAGCTTTCTTT
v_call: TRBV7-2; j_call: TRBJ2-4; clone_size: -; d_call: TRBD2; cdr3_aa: CASSQRAGSKNIQYF; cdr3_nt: TGTGCCAGCAGCCAGCGAGCGGGATCCAAAAACATTCAGTACTTC
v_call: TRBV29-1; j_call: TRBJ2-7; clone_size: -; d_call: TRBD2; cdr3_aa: CSVEDQSLAGISYEQYF; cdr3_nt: TGCAGCGTTGAAGATCAGAGTCTAGCGGGAATCTCCTACGAGCAGTACTTC
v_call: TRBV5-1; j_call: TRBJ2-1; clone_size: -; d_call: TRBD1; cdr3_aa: CASSWGDREDNEQFF; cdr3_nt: TGCGCCAGCAGCTGGGGGGACAGGGAGGACAATGAGCAGTTCTTC
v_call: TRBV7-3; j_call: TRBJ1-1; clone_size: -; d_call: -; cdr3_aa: CASSLYINTEAFF; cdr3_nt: TGTGCCAGCAGCTTATACATCAACACTGAAGCTTTCTTT
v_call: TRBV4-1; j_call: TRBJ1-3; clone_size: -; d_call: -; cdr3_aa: CASSQDERSGNTIYF; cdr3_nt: TGCGCCAGCAGCCAAGATGAGCGCTCTGGAAACACCATATATTTT
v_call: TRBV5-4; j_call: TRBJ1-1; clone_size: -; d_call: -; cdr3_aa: CASSLEQNTEAFF; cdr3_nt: TGTGCCAGCAGCTTGGAACAGAACACTGAAGCTTTCTTT
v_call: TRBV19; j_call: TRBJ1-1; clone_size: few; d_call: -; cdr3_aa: CASSNPTDTEAFF; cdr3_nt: TGTGCCAGTAGTAACCCGACAGACACTGAAGCTTTCTTT
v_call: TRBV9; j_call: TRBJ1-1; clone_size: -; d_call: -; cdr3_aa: CASSVVTAEAFF; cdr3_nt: TGTGCCAGCAGCGTAGTGACAGCTGAAGCTTTCTTT
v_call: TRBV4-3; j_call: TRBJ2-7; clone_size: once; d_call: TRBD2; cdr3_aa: CASSRGTSGRASYEQYF; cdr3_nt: TGCGCCAGCAGCCGCGGGACTAGCGGGAGGGCCTCCTACGAGCAGTACTTC
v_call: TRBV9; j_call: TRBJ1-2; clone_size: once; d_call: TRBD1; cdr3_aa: CASSLAGQGDYGYTF; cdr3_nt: TGTGCCAGCAGCTTAGCCGGACAGGGGGACTATGGCTACACCTTC
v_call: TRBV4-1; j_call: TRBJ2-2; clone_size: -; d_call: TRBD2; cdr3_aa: CASSQDPHSGENTGELFF; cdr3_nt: TGCGCCAGCAGCCAAGACCCCCATAGCGGGGAGAACACCGGGGAGCTGTTTTTT
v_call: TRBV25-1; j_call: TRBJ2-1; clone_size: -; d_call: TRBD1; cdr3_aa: CASSTRTGLYNEQFF; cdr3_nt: TGTGCCAGCAGTACGAGGACAGGGCTCTACAATGAGCAGTTCTTC
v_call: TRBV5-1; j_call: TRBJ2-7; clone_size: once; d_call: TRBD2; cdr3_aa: CASSLTSGRIVQYF; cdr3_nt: TGCGCCAGCAGCTTAACTAGCGGGAGAATTGTGCAGTACTTC
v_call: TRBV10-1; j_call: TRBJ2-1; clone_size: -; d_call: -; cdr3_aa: CASSQAEADNEQFF; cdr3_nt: TGCGCCAGCAGTCAAGCGGAGGCAGACAATGAGCAGTTCTTC
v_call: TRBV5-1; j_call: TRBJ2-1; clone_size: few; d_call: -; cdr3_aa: CASSALGGGGNEQFF; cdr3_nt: TGCGCCAGCAGCGCCCTGGGTGGAGGAGGCAATGAGCAGTTCTTC
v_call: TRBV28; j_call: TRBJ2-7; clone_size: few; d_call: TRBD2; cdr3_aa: CASSSIGPSSGRASYEQYF; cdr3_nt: TGTGCCAGCAGCTCCATAGGGCCGTCTAGCGGGAGGGCATCCTACGAGCAGTACTTC
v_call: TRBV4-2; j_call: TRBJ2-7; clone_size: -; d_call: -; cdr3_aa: CASSQDNGAQYF; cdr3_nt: TGTGCCAGCAGCCAAGATAATGGGGCGCAGTACTTC
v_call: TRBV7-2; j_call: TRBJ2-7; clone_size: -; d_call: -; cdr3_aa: CASSFSIGEQYF; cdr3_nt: TGTGCCAGCAGCTTCTCCATCGGGGAGCAGTACTTC
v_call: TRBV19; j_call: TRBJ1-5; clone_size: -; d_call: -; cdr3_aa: CASSIGDTAYDQPQHF; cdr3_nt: TGTGCCAGTAGTATAGGGGACACGGCCTACGATCAGCCCCAGCATTTT
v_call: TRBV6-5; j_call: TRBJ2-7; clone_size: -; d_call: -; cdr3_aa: CASSGRHLTYEQYF; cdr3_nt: TGTGCCAGCAGTGGAAGACACCTAACCTACGAGCAGTACTTC
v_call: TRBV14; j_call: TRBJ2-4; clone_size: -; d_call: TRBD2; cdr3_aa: CASSQDTSGRNIQYF; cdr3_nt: TGTGCCAGCAGCCAAGATACTAGCGGGAGAAACATTCAGTACTTC
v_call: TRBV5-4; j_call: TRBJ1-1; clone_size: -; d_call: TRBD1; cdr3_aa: CASSAGTGVLAEAFF; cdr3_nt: TGTGCCAGCAGCGCCGGGACAGGGGTTCTCGCTGAAGCTTTCTTT
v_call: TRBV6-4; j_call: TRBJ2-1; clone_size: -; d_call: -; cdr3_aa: CASRKGAEGEQFF; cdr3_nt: TGTGCCAGCAGAAAGGGGGCGGAGGGTGAGCAGTTCTTC
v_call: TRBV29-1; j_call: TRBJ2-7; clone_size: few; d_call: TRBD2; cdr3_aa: CSVGTSGANYEQYF; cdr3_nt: TGCAGCGTTGGGACTAGCGGAGCTAACTACGAGCAGTACTTC
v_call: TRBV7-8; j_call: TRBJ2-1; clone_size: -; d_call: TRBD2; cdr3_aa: CASSLVGTSSYNEQFF; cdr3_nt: TGTGCCAGCAGCTTAGTGGGGACTAGCTCCTACAATGAGCAGTTCTTC
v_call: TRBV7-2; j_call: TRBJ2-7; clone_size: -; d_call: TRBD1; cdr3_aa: CASSRTGIDSYEQYF; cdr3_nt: TGTGCCAGCAGCCGGACAGGAATTGACTCCTACGAGCAGTACTTC
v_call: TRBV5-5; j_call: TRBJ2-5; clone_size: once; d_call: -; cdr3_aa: CASSLLPVETQYF; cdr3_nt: TGTGCCAGCAGCTTGCTGCCAGTAGAGACCCAGTACTTC
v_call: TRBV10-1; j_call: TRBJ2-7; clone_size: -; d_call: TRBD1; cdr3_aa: CASSEIERQGTGSYEQYF; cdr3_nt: TGCGCCAGCAGTGAGATTGAGAGACAGGGCACAGGCTCCTACGAGCAGTACTTC
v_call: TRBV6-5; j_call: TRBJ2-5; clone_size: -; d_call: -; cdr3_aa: CASSYPGTQYF; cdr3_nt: TGTGCCAGCAGTTACCCCGGGACCCAGTACTTC
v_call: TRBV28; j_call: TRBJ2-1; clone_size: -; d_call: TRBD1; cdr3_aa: CASSPPGQGKDEQFF; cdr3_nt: TGTGCCAGCAGTCCCCCGGGACAGGGAAAGGATGAGCAGTTCTTC
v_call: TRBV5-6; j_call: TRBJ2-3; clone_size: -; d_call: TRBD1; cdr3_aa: CASSLTRRGQDF; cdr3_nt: TGTGCCAGCAGCTTGACACGGAGAGGACAGGATTTT
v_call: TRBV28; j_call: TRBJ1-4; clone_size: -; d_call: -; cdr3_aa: CASSPSSRHEKLFF; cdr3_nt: TGTGCCAGCAGTCCTTCCTCTAGACATGAAAAACTGTTTTTT
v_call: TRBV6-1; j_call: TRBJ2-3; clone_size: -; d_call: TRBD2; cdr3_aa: CASSGKLAGVSTDTQYF; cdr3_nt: TGTGCCAGCAGTGGCAAACTAGCGGGAGTAAGCACAGATACGCAGTATTTT
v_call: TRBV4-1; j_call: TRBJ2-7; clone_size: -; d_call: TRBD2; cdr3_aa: CASETVSGSYEQYF; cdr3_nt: TGCGCCAGCGAGACGGTCAGCGGGAGTTACGAGCAGTACTTC
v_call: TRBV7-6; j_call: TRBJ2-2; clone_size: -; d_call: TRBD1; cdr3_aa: CASSRIGQGSGELFF; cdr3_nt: TGTGCCAGCAGCCGTATAGGACAGGGGAGCGGGGAGCTGTTTTTT